The 14 T cell receptor beta chains given below trace back to one sample, sequenced in a study of graft-versus-host responses after intestinal transplantation. Libraries were prepared by immunoSEQ multiplex PCR; TCRdb keeps only in-frame clonotypes and omits some of them. The sample has more than 95,000 clones; roughly 93% are singletons. The antigens these receptors bind are not known. Specimen: unstimulated CD8+ T cells sorted from spleen or lymph node cells, collected before intestinal transplant. Receptors were obtained from a human donor who received an intestinal transplant.

The V and J genes are TRBV5-6 and TRBJ2-7; D is tentatively TRBD1 or TRBD2 (6 bases each). The CDR3 is made up of 15 amino acids. The germline V gene encodes CDR1 SGHDT and CDR2 YYEEEE. V was shortened by 7 bases and J by 3 bases, with 20 bases between the two germline ends. The CDR3 bases are TGTGCCAGCTACCTCGTCCGGGGGACAAACTACGAGCAGTACTTC. Translated: CASYLVRGTNYEQYF.

A remark on this clone: A read error may account for a junction end that differs from germline. The chain carries TRBV5-4 and TRBJ2-2, with D unclear. CDR1 and CDR2 (germline): SGHNT, YYREEE (reference sequence). The CDR3 sequence is 14 residues long. The CDR3 DNA follows: TGTGCCAGCAGCTTTCGGGCTCCCACCGAGGAGCTGTTTTTT. Translation gives CASSFRAPTEELFF.

The gene calls are TRBV9 and TRBJ2-2; D ambiguous. With 4 bases removed from V and 6 bases from J, the gap between germline ends came to 4 bases. In germline, CDR1 is SGDLS, CDR2 YYNGEE. The CDR3 runs to 11 residues. The CDR3 bases are TGTGCCAGCAGCACTTCCGGGGAGCTGTTTTTT. Protein product: CASSTSGELFF.

V usage is TRBV21-1 and J usage is TRBJ2-2. TRBV21-1 is classified as a pseudogene. The CDR3 runs to 18 residues. The CDR3 loop is CASSKGHSTNANTGELFF. The CDR3 nucleotides are TGTGCCAGCAGCAAAGGGCATTCGACGAACGCGAACACCGGGGAGCTGTTTTTT.

This clone was counted a single time. The chain carries TRBV11-2 and TRBJ2-7, with TRBD1 matching 8 bases. This CDR3 has 14 amino acids. The ends lost 2 bases at V and 5 bases at J; junction bases unmatched: 5. Germline V gene sequence: CDR1 SGHAT, CDR2 FQNNGV. CDR3 protein: CASSLLGQGNEQYF. The CDR3 DNA reads as TGTGCCAGCAGCTTACTCGGACAGGGTAACGAGCAGTACTTC.

J is TRBJ2-1 and V is TRBV19; 11 nucleotides match TRBD2. Per germline, CDR1 LNHDA and CDR2 SQIVND (reference sequence). After removal of 3 bases from V and 10 bases from J, the junction contained 5 bases not matched to a gene. The length of the CDR3 is 14 residues. The CDR3 here is CASSISSGGAEQFF. In nucleotides, the CDR3 is TGTGCCAGTAGTATCAGTAGCGGGGGGGCCGAGCAGTTCTTC.

The V call is TRBV5-6, the J call TRBJ1-6; no firm D call. Germline values: CDR1 SGHDT, CDR2 YYEEEE. V lost 0 bases and J 0 bases, leaving 13 bases between the germline ends. This CDR3 has 18 amino acids. The CDR3 DNA sequence: TGTGCCAGCAGCTTGGCCGATCTCGGCAGCTCCTATAATTCACCCCTCCACTTT. Protein sequence: CASSLADLGSSYNSPLHF.

The chain combines TRBV4-1 with TRBJ1-3; 7 positions match TRBD1. V lost 7 bases to trimming and J lost 4 bases; unmatched junction nucleotides: 16. From germline, CDR1 is MGHRA and CDR2 YSYEKL. CDR3 length equals 17 residues. The CDR3 region has the DNA TGCGCCAGCACCAGGGGGTTTTCGTCAGGGGAAGGAAACACCATATATTTT. Its translation: CASTRGFSSGEGNTIYF.

The rearrangement uses TRBV9 and TRBJ2-5; D might be TRBD1 (6 bases). With 3 bases removed from V and 1 base from J, the gap between germline ends came to 10 bases. Germline CDR1 SGDLS, CDR2 YYNGEE. The CDR3 spans 14 residues. This chain's CDR3 is CASSGRDIQETQYF. The CDR3 nucleotides read TGTGCCAGCAGCGGACGGGACATCCAAGAGACCCAGTACTTC.

The chain links TRBV13 to TRBJ1-2, with 7 bases that match TRBD1. The CDR3 is 16 amino acids. V shed 4 bases and J 1 base; nucleotides not matched to a gene: 9. In germline, CDR1 is PRHDT, CDR2 FYEKMQ (reference sequence). CDR3 protein: CASSSSDRILNYGYTF. The DNA of the CDR3 is TGTGCCAGCAGCTCCTCGGACAGGATCCTTAACTATGGCTACACCTTC.

The chain employs TRBV27 and TRBJ2-1; D unresolved. This CDR3 region has 14 residues. Deletions cut 2 bases from V and 4 bases from J, with 9 bases between. Germline V gene data show CDR1 as MNHEY and CDR2 as SMNVEV (reference sequence). The CDR3 nucleotides are TGTGCCAGCAGTTTAATTCACAGATACAATGAGCAGTTCTTC. Translated, it gives CASSLIHRYNEQFF.

This chain links TRBV6-1 with TRBJ1-2; D is uncertain. V shed 5 bases and J shed 4 bases, with 11 bases lying between them. The germline gives CDR1 MNHNS, CDR2 SASEGT. CDR3 length equals 13 residues. CDR3 loop: CASSYNHGYGYTF. The CDR3 DNA follows: TGTGCCAGCAGTTATAATCACGGCTATGGCTACACCTTC.

V and J are TRBV7-8 and TRBJ2-1; 16 nucleotides match TRBD2. V was clipped by 5 bases and J by 6 bases; unmatched bases: 13. The CDR3 sequence is 19 residues long. The germline gives CDR1 SGHVS, CDR2 FQNEAQ. This chain's CDR3 is CASSTGLAGGPVTPNEQFF. The CDR3 DNA sequence: TGTGCCAGCAGCACGGGACTAGCGGGGGGGCCGGTGACTCCCAATGAGCAGTTCTTC.

The chain links TRBV9 to TRBJ2-1; TRBD2 matches at 11 bases. The J segment lost 12 bases and the V segment lost 3 bases, leaving 11 bases of the junction unmatched. This CDR3 region has 15 residues. The germline V gene encodes CDR1 SGDLS and CDR2 YYNGEE. CDR3 sequence: CASSATSGAIRGQFF. CDR3 coding DNA: TGTGCCAGCAGCGCGACTAGCGGGGCAATCCGAGGGCAGTTCTTC.